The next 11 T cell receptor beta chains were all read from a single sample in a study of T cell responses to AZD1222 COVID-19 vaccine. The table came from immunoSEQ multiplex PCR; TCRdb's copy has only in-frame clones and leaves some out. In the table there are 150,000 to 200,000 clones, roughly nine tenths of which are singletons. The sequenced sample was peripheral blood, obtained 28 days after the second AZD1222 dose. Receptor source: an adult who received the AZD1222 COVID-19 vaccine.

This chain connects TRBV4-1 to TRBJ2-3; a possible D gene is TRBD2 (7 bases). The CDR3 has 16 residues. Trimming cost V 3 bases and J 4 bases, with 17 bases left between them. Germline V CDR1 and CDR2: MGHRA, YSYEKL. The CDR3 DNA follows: TGCGCCAGCAGCCAGGGGGCTAGCGGCGTCGCAGATACGCAGTATTTT. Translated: CASSQGASGVADTQYF.

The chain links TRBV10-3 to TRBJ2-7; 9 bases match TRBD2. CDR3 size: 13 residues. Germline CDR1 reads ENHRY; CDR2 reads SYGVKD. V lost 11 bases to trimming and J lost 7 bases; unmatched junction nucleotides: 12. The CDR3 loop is CAFSGGGAEEQYF. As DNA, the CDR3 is TGTGCCTTTTCTGGCGGGGGGGCAGAGGAGCAGTACTTC.

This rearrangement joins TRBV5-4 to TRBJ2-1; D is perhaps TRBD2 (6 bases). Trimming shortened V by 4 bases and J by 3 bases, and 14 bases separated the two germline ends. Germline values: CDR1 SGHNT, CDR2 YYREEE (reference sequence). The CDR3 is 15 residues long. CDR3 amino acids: CASSRPGTVYNEQFF. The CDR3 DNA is TGTGCCAGCAGCAGGCCCGGGACTGTCTACAATGAGCAGTTCTTC.

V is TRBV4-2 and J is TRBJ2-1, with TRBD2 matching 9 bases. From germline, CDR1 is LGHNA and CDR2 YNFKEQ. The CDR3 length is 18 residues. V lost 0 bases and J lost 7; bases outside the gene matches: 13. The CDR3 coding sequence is TGTGCCAGCAGCCAAGATTATCAATCAGCGGGGGGAGATAATGAGCAGTTCTTC. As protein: CASSQDYQSAGGDNEQFF.

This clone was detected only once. CDR3 sequence reads: CASSLSVRDQPQHF. The CDR3, as DNA: TGTGCCAGCAGCTTAAGCGTGAGGGATCAGCCCCAGCATTTT. The rearrangement links TRBV7-9 to TRBJ1-5, with D unresolved. V lost 2 bases to trimming and J lost 5 bases, with 10 bases between them. Per the germline V gene, CDR1 is SEHNR and CDR2 is FQNEAQ (reference sequence). CDR3 length: 14 amino acids.

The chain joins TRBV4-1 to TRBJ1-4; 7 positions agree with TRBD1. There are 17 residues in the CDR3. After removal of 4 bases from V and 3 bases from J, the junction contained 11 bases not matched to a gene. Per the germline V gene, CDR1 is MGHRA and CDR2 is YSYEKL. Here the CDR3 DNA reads TGCGCCAGCAGCCGGTATGACAGGGATCAATCTAATGAAAAACTGTTTTTT. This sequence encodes CASSRYDRDQSNEKLFF.

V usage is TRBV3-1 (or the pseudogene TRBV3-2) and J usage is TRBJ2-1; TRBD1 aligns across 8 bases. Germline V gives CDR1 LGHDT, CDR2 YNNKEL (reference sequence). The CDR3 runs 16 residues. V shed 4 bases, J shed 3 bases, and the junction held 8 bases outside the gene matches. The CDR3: CASSRTMDRDYNEQFF. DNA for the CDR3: TGTGCCAGCAGCCGGACCATGGACAGGGACTACAATGAGCAGTTCTTC.

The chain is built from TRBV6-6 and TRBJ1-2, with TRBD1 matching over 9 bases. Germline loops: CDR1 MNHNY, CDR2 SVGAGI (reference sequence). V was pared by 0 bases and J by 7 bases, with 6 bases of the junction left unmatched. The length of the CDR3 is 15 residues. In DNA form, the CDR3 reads TGTGCCAGCAGTTACTCTCTGGGACAGGGACTTGGCTACACCTTC. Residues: CASSYSLGQGLGYTF.

DNA for the CDR3: TGTGCCAGCAGTGAAGCAGCGGGGGGCCCCAATGAGCAGTTCTTC. Translation: CASSEAAGGPNEQFF. The V gene is TRBV2, the J gene TRBJ2-1, with 9 nucleotides matching TRBD2. This CDR3 contains 15 residues. In germline, CDR1 is SNHLY, CDR2 FYNNEI. The J segment lost 6 bases and the V segment lost 0 bases, leaving 3 bases of the junction unmatched.

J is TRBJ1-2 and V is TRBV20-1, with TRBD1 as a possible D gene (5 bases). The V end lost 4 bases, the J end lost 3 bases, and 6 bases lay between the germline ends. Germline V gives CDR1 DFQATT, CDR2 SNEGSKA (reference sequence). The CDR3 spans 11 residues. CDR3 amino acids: CSATRDYGYTF. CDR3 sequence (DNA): TGCAGTGCTACCAGGGACTATGGCTACACCTTC.

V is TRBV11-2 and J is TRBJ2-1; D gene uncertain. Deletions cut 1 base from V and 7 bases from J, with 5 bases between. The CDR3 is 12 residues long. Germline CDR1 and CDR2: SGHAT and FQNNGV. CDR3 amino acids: CASSLVGNEQFF. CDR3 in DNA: TGTGCCAGCAGCTTAGTCGGGAATGAGCAGTTCTTC.